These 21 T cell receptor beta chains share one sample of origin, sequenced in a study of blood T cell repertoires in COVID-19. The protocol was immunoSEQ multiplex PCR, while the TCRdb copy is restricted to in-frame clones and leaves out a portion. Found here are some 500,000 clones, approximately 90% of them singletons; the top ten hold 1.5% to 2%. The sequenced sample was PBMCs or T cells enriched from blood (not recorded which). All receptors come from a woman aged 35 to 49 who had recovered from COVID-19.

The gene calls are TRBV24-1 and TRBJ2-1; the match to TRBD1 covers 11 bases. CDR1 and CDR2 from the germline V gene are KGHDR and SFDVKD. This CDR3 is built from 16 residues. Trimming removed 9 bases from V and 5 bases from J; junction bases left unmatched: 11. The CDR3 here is CATRPPGTGGHNEQFF. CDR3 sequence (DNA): TGTGCCACCCGACCCCCCGGGACAGGGGGACACAATGAGCAGTTCTTC.

The CDR3 is CASSLGSRGQHLYEQYF. In DNA form, the CDR3 reads TGTGCCAGCAGCTTAGGATCGAGGGGGCAACATCTCTACGAGCAGTACTTC. The V gene is TRBV7-6, the J gene TRBJ2-7; 7 bases are shared with TRBD1. Germline V gene data show CDR1 as SGHVS and CDR2 as FNYEAQ. Losses at the gene ends were 1 base for V and 3 bases for J; bases not matched to a gene: 12. CDR3 length: 17 amino acids.

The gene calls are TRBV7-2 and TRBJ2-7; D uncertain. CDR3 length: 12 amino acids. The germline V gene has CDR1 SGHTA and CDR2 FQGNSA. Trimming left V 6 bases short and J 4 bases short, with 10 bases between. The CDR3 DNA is TGTGCCAGCAGGAAAACAGATTACGAGCAGTACTTC. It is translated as CASRKTDYEQYF.

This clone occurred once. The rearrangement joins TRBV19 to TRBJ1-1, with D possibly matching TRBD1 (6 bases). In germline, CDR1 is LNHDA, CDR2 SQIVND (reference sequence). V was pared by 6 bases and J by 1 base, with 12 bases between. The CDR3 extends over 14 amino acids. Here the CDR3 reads CASSPGHQNTEAFF. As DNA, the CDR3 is TGTGCCAGTAGCCCGGGACACCAGAACACTGAAGCTTTCTTT.

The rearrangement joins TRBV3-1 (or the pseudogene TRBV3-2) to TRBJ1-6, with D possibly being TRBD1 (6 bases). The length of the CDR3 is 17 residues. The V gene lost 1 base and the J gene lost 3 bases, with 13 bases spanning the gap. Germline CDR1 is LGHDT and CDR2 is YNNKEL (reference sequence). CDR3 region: CASSQAEGGGYNSPLHF. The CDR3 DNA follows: TGTGCCAGCAGCCAAGCGGAGGGAGGGGGCTATAATTCACCCCTCCACTTT.

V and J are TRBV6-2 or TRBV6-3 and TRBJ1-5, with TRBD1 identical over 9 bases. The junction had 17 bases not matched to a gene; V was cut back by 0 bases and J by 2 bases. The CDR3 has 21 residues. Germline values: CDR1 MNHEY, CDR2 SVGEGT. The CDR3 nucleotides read TGTGCCAGCAGTTACTCACCTTGGCGGGACAGGGCAATTAGGGGCAATCAGCCCCAGCATTTT. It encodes CASSYSPWRDRAIRGNQPQHF.

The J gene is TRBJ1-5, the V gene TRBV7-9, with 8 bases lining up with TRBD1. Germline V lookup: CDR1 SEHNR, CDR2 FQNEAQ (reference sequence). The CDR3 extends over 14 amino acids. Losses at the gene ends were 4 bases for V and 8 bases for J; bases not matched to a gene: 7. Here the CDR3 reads CASSSDRGKEPQHF. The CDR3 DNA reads TGTGCCAGCAGCTCCGACAGGGGTAAGGAGCCCCAGCATTTT.

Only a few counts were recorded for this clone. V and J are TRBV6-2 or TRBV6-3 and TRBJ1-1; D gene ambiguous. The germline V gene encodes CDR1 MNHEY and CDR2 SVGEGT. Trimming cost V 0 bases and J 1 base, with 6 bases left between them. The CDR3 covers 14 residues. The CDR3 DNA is TGTGCCAGCAGTTACTCGGCGGAGAACACTGAAGCTTTCTTT. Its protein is CASSYSAENTEAFF.

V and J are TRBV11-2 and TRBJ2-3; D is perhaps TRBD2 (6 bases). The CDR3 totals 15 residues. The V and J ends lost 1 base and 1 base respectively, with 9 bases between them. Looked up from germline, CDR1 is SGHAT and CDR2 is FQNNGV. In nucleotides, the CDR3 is TGTGCCAGCAGCTTAGGACTAGGGGGCACAGATACGCAGTATTTT. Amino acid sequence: CASSLGLGGTDTQYF.

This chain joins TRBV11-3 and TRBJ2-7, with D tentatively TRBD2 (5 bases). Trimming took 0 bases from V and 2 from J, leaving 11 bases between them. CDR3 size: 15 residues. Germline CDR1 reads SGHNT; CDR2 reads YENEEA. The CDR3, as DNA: TGTGCCAGCAGCTTAGAGGTTGCGGGTCCCTACGAGCAGTACTTC. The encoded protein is CASSLEVAGPYEQYF. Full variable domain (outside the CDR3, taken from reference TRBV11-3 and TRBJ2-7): EAGVVQSPRYKIIEKKQPVAFWCNPISGHNTLYWYLQNLGQGPELLIRYENEEAVDDSQLPKDRFSAERLKGVDSTLKIQPAELGDSAVYLCASSLEVAGPYEQYFGPGTRLTVT.

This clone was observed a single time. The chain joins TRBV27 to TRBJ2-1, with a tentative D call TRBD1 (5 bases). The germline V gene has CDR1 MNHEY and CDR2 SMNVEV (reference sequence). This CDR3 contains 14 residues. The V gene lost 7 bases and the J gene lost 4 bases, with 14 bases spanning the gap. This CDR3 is CASTDTSRYNEQFF. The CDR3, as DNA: TGTGCCAGCACGGACACCTCGAGGTACAATGAGCAGTTCTTC.

The CDR3 sequence: CATSRDEQNTEAFF. CDR3 in DNA: TGTGCCACCAGCAGAGATGAGCAAAACACTGAAGCTTTCTTT. The V and J genes are TRBV15 and TRBJ1-1; D remains unclear. This CDR3 spans 14 amino acids. With 0 bases removed from V and 2 bases from J, the gap between germline ends came to 7 bases. Germline V gene lookup returns CDR1 LNHNV and CDR2 YYDKDF (reference sequence).

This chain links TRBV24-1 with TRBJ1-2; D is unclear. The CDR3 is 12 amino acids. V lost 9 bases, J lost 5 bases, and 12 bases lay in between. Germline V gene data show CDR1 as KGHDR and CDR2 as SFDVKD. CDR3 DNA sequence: TGTGCCACCTTTGACTATGGATATGGCTACACCTTC. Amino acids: CATFDYGYGYTF.

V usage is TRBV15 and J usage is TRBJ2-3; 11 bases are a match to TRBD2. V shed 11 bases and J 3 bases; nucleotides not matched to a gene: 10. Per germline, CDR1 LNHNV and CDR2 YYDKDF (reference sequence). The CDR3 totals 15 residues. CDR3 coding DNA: TGTGCCTCAGCAGATAGCGGGAGGGGAACAGATACGCAGTATTTT. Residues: CASADSGRGTDTQYF. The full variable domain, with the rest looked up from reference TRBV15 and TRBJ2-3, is DAMVIQNPRYQVTQFGKPVTLSCSQTLNHNVMYWYQQKSSQAPKLLFHYYDKDFNNEADTPDNFQSRRPNTSFCFLDIRSPGLGDTAMYLCASADSGRGTDTQYFGPGTRLTVL.

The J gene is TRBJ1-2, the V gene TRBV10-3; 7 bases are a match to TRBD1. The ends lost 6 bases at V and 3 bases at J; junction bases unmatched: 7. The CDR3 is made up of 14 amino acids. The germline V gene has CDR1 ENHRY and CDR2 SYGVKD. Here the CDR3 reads CAIRGTDRDYGYTF. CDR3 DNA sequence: TGTGCCATCAGGGGAACCGACAGGGACTATGGCTACACCTTC.

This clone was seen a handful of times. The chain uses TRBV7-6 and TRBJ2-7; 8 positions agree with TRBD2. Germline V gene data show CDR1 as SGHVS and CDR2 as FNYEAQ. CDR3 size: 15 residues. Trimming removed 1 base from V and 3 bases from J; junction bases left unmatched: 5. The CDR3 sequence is CASSLEAGALYEQYF. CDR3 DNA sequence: TGTGCCAGCAGCTTAGAAGCGGGAGCTCTCTACGAGCAGTACTTC.

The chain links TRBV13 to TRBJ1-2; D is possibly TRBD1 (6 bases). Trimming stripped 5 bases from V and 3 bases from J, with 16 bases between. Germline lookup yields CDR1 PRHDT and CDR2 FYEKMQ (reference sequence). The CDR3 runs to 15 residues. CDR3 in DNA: TGTGCCAGCAGCGCCAGGGGCGCTCGGTACTATGGCTACACCTTC. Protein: CASSARGARYYGYTF.

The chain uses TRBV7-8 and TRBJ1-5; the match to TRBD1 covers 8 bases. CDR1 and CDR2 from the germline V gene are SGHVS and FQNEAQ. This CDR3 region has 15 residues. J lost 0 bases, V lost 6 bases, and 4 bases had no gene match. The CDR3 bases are TGTGCCAGCAGGGCGGGGACAGGTAGCAATCAGCCCCAGCATTTT. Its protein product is CASRAGTGSNQPQHF.

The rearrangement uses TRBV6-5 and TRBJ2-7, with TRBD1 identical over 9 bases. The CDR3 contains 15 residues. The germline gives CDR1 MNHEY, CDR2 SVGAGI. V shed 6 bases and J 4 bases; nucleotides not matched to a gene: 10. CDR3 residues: CASRTGQGTLYEQYF. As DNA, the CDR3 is TGTGCCAGCAGAACCGGACAGGGGACCTTGTACGAGCAGTACTTC.

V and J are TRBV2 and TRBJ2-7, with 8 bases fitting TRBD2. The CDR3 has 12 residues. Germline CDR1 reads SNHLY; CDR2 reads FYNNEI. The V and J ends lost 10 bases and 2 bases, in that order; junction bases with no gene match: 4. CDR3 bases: TGTGCCATCGGACTAGCTGCCTACGAGCAGTACTTC. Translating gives CAIGLAAYEQYF.

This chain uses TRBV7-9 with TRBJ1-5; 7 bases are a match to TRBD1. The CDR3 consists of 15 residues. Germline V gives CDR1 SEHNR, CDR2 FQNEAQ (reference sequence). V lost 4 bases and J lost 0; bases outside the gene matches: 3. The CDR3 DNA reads TGTGCCAGCAGCTCCCAGGGGGATAGCAATCAGCCCCAGCATTTT. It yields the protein CASSSQGDSNQPQHF.